This T cell receptor beta chain was sequenced during a study of T cell repertoires in cytomegalovirus infection (dated by TCRdb to the late 2010s). Some background on the complete study: Peptide stimulations targeted recently identified HLA-C-restricted CMV epitopes, whose presentation resists viral immunomodulation, together with well-studied HLA-B-restricted epitopes. Donor HLA type was relevant to the analysis, as public TCR beta signatures indicated carriage of CMV infection together with the matching HLA type.

The data were produced on an Illumina HiSeq 1500. The public reads were reprocessed in TCRdb via fastp at Q25 and MiXCR, keeping in-frame beta chains. For every CDR3 protein sequence, its rows merge into one entry that carries the most common genes and DNA. Recorded for this sample are roughly 730,000 distinct CDR3 sequences; roughly a third of them occurred a single time. Clones ranked in the top ten supply roughly 18% of the sample. The investigation overall reported the following: In both this cohort and an independent cohort of a few hundred donors, the cumulative frequency of public TCR beta family members distinguished carriers of CMV infection plus the relevant HLA type. The ex vivo response was dominated by HLA-C-restricted CMV-specific TCR beta clonotypes, which also provided the single most frequent clonotype in two of eight donors.

The CDR3 contains 15 residues, cysteine and phenylalanine counted. The kept DNA is CDR3 alone, 45 bases in frame from the first base. V gives up 5 bases and J gives up 3 bases, and the segment between their germline ends measures 15 bases. The germline V gene yields SGHTA for CDR1 and FQGNSA for CDR2. The sample's treatment or condition, from its label and the paper: in vitro stimulation with specific CMV peptide epitopes to enrich CMV-specific T cells. This clonotype was recorded a few times. No antigen is known for it. The record has no base qualities; no much larger clone is one base away. The sequence came from a human donor in good health (CMV status not recorded). Some clones in this sample may be carry-over from other donors' samples. The chain joins TRBV7-2 to TRBJ2-3; there is no confident call for the D gene. The specimen was cultured PBMCs, collected from culture after CMV antigen stimulation. CDR3 sequence: CASSPSVLVTDTQYF. The nucleotide sequence is given as TGTGCCAGCAGCCCGAGCGTCTTGGTGACAGATACGCAGTATTTT.